Below, 31 T cell receptor beta chains from the same sample are listed, as sequenced in a study of chemoradiotherapy in HPV16-positive cancers. Assay used: immunoSEQ multiplex PCR; TCRdb lists only in-frame clones, some missing. This table has about 12,000 clones, about four fifths appearing once. The specimen was obtained from a patient who underwent chemoradiotherapy. The receptors were sampled from a human donor with HPV-associated anogenital cancer.

The V and J genes are TRBV5-1 and TRBJ1-1, with D hard to call. Germline V CDR1 and CDR2: SGHRS, YFSETQ. V lost 2 bases, J lost 0 bases, and 14 bases lay in between. The CDR3 extends over 16 amino acids. CDR3 DNA: TGCGCCAGCAGCTTAGACGGAGGGATCATGAACACTGAAGCTTTCTTT. It specifies CASSLDGGIMNTEAFF.

The gene calls are TRBV4-1 and TRBJ1-3; TRBD1 is a possible D gene (6 bases). V lost 5 bases and J lost 3, with 11 bases in between. The CDR3 is made up of 14 amino acids. The germline gives CDR1 MGHRA, CDR2 YSYEKL. CDR3 DNA sequence: TGCGCCAGCAGCGGGGCAGGGGTTGGAAACACCATATATTTT. Its protein is CASSGAGVGNTIYF.

This chain joins TRBV18 and TRBJ1-3; TRBD1 is a possible D gene (5 bases). Trimming took 3 bases from V and 0 from J, leaving 21 bases between them. CDR3 length: 19 residues. Germline CDR1 KGHSH, CDR2 LQKENI. CDR3 nucleotide sequence: TGTGCCAGCTCACCGAGAAGTAATACCGGGGCCAGCTCTGGAAACACCATATATTTT. As protein: CASSPRSNTGASSGNTIYF.

This chain links TRBV20-1 with TRBJ2-5; D gene unclear. The J call may be incorrect, as the DNA end agrees better with TRBJ2-7. Germline lookup yields CDR1 DFQATT and CDR2 SNEGSKA (reference sequence). This CDR3 comprises 11 residues. The CDR3 sequence: CSARLSYEQYF. DNA for the CDR3: TGCAGTGCTAGACTCTCCTACGAGCAGTACTTC.

The chain combines TRBV25-1 with TRBJ2-5; the D gene is possibly TRBD1 (6 bases). V was pared by 4 bases and J by 4 bases, with 19 bases between. CDR1 is MGHDK and CDR2 is SYGVNS in the germline V gene. CDR3 size: 16 residues. The CDR3, as DNA: TGTGCCAGCAGTGGCCCCCCCACAGGGAAAGGAGAGACCCAGTACTTC. Its protein is CASSGPPTGKGETQYF.

The rearrangement joins TRBV5-1 to TRBJ2-2; D not certain. The V and J ends lost 0 bases and 0 bases respectively, with 6 bases between them. Germline V CDR1 and CDR2: SGHRS, YFSETQ. CDR3 length: 15 residues. CDR3 in amino acids: CASSLVPTNTGELFF. DNA for the CDR3: TGCGCCAGCAGCTTGGTTCCGACGAACACCGGGGAGCTGTTTTTT.

The CDR3 is CASSHREGYEQYF. The CDR3 nucleotides read TGTGCCAGTAGTCACAGGGAGGGCTACGAGCAGTACTTC. The V and J genes are TRBV19 and TRBJ2-7; TRBD2 might be the D (7 bases). V was cut by 5 bases and J by 3 bases, with 11 bases left in between. This CDR3 has 13 amino acids. CDR1 and CDR2 (germline): LNHDA, SQIVND (reference sequence). Variable domain in full (rest from reference TRBV19 and TRBJ2-7): DGGITQSPKYLFRKEGQNVTLSCEQNLNHDAMYWYRQDPGQGLRLIYYSQIVNDFQKGDIAEGYSVSREKKESFPLTVTSAQKNPTAFYLCASSHREGYEQYFGPGTRLTVT.

V usage is TRBV6-6 and J usage is TRBJ1-2; D is perhaps TRBD1 (6 bases). The CDR3 loop spans 12 amino acids. Per the germline V gene, CDR1 is MNHNY and CDR2 is SVGAGI (reference sequence). V was pared by 6 bases and J by 5 bases, with 10 bases between. CDR3 sequence reads: CASRPGQYGYTF. The CDR3, as DNA: TGTGCCAGCAGACCCGGACAGTATGGCTACACCTTC.

The rearrangement uses TRBV6-5 and TRBJ2-1; no reliable D call. This CDR3 contains 11 residues. Germline loops: CDR1 MNHEY, CDR2 SVGAGI. The V and J ends lost 6 bases and 6 bases respectively, with 6 bases between them. In DNA form, the CDR3 reads TGTGCCAGCAGATTGTTCAATGAGCAGTTCTTC. Protein: CASRLFNEQFF.

The V call is TRBV28, the J call TRBJ2-1, with TRBD2 matching over 10 bases. This CDR3 region has 15 residues. Germline trimming cut 7 bases from V and 8 bases from J; bases unmatched to any gene: 11. Per germline, CDR1 MDHEN and CDR2 SYDVKM. CDR3 protein: CASNRAAGGRDEQFF. CDR3 sequence (DNA): TGTGCCAGCAATCGCGCAGCGGGGGGGCGGGATGAGCAGTTCTTC.

This chain connects TRBV11-2 to TRBJ1-5, with a weak D call TRBD1 (6 bases). Per the germline V gene, CDR1 is SGHAT and CDR2 is FQNNGV. V was trimmed by 5 bases and J by 0 bases, leaving 14 bases between them. The length of the CDR3 is 16 residues. The CDR3 DNA reads as TGTGCCAGCAGCGCGGAGGGGGGGTATAGCAATCAGCCCCAGCATTTT. Protein: CASSAEGGYSNQPQHF.

The rearrangement links TRBV2 to TRBJ2-7; D call uncertain. This CDR3 region has 14 residues. CDR1 is SNHLY and CDR2 is FYNNEI in the germline V gene. V gave up 3 bases and J gave up 2 bases, with 11 bases separating them. Here the CDR3 reads CASSDVADTYEQYF. In DNA, the CDR3 is TGTGCCAGCAGTGACGTAGCAGACACCTACGAGCAGTACTTC. Supplemented by reference TRBV2 and TRBJ2-7, the full variable domain reads EPEVTQTPSHQVTQMGQEVILRCVPISNHLYFYWYRQILGQKVEFLVSFYNNEISEKSEIFDDQFSVERPDGSNFTLKIRSTKLEDSAMYFCASSDVADTYEQYFGPGTRLTVT.

This clone has a handful of counts. The sample holds other DNA sequences that translate to the same CDR3. J is TRBJ1-1 and V is TRBV4-3; no clear D gene. V dropped 8 bases and J dropped 1 base, with 11 bases sitting between them. There are 13 residues in the CDR3. Germline CDR1 reads LGHNA; CDR2 reads YSLEER. CDR3 sequence: CASSQDRNTEAFF. The CDR3 DNA reads as TGCGCCAGCTCTCAAGATCGGAACACTGAAGCTTTCTTT.

The CDR3 region is CASSFTGDGNTIYF. DNA of the CDR3: TGTGCCAGCAGCTTCACAGGGGACGGAAACACCATATATTTT. The gene calls are TRBV5-5 and TRBJ1-3, with 7 positions matching TRBD1. The CDR3 consists of 14 residues. J was trimmed by 4 bases and V by 2 bases; bases with no gene match: 3. In germline, CDR1 is SGHKS, CDR2 YYEKEE (reference sequence).

The chain couples TRBV28 to TRBJ2-3, with 8 nucleotides matching TRBD1. With 3 bases clipped from V and 4 bases from J, the junction kept 6 bases outside the gene matches. The CDR3 has 15 amino acids. Germline CDR1 and CDR2: MDHEN and SYDVKM. The CDR3 region has the DNA TGTGCCAGCAGTTTGGACAGGGTAGGTGCAGATACGCAGTATTTT. It translates to CASSLDRVGADTQYF.

The rearrangement links TRBV7-3 to TRBJ2-5; perhaps TRBD1 as D (6 bases). Between the trimmed V and J ends, which lost 0 bases and 2 bases, there was a span of 10 bases. This CDR3 is built from 15 residues. CDR1 is SGHTA and CDR2 is FQGTGA in the germline V gene. Here the CDR3 DNA reads TGTGCCAGCAGCTTAACAGGGGGATGGCAAGAGACCCAGTACTTC. Its translation: CASSLTGGWQETQYF.

The rearrangement links TRBV9 to TRBJ2-1; D is possibly TRBD1 (5 bases). CDR3 length: 14 amino acids. Germline V gives CDR1 SGDLS, CDR2 YYNGEE. Trimming removed 0 bases from V and 7 bases from J, with 11 bases in between. The CDR3 coding sequence is TGTGCCAGCAGCGTAGCCAGGGATTTGAATGAGCAGTTCTTC. Translating gives CASSVARDLNEQFF.

The V call is TRBV18, the J call TRBJ2-2, with 10 positions matching TRBD2. The CDR3 is 15 residues long. V lost 6 bases, J lost 3 bases, and 4 bases stayed unmatched. Germline values: CDR1 KGHSH, CDR2 LQKENI. The CDR3 spells CASSLTSGDTGELFF. CDR3 coding DNA: TGTGCCAGCTCCCTTACTAGCGGGGACACCGGGGAGCTGTTTTTT.

V is TRBV19 and J is TRBJ1-1; unclear D gene. The germline V and J ends were trimmed by 6 bases and 0 bases, with 8 bases remaining between them. CDR1 and CDR2 (germline): LNHDA, SQIVND (reference sequence). The CDR3 totals 13 residues. The CDR3 DNA follows: TGTGCCAGTAGCGAGGGCCTGAACACTGAAGCTTTCTTT. Its protein is CASSEGLNTEAFF.

The chain carries TRBV5-1 and TRBJ2-2, with a tentative D call TRBD2 (6 bases). Germline V gene data show CDR1 as SGHRS and CDR2 as YFSETQ. V lost 0 bases and J lost 4, with 10 bases in between. This CDR3 is 15 amino acids long. For the CDR3, the DNA is TGCGCCAGCAGCTTGGAAAGCGGGTCCACCGGGGAGCTGTTTTTT. Translating gives CASSLESGSTGELFF.

The CDR3 loop reads CASSRDFAEHTQYF. DNA for the CDR3: TGTGCCAGCAGCAGGGACTTTGCCGAGCATACGCAGTATTTT. The chain joins TRBV28 to TRBJ2-3; TRBD2 might be the D (6 bases). There are 14 residues in the CDR3. From germline, CDR1 is MDHEN and CDR2 SYDVKM. V shed 6 bases and J shed 7 bases, with 17 bases lying between them.

The chain couples TRBV10-3 to TRBJ1-1; 9 nucleotides agree with TRBD1. The V segment lost 6 bases and the J segment 5 bases; nucleotides outside the gene matches: 7. The germline V gene has CDR1 ENHRY and CDR2 SYGVKD. The length of the CDR3 is 14 residues. The CDR3 sequence: CAISRDREWTEAFF. CDR3 nucleotides: TGTGCCATCAGCCGGGACAGGGAGTGGACTGAAGCTTTCTTT.

This clone was seen only once. The CDR3 is CASSQDRRYNEQFF. The CDR3 DNA sequence: TGTGCCAGCAGCCAGGACAGGAGATACAATGAGCAGTTCTTC. This chain uses TRBV4-2 with TRBJ2-1; 7 nucleotides agree with TRBD1. Germline CDR1 and CDR2: LGHNA and YNFKEQ. Trimming at V came to 3 bases and at J to 4 bases, leaving 3 bases not matched to a gene. CDR3 length: 14 amino acids.

The gene calls are TRBV5-4 and TRBJ1-2; D gene uncertain. The germline CDR1 and CDR2 sequences are SGHNT and YYREEE (reference sequence). The CDR3 spans 11 residues. The ends were cut back, 0 bases at V and 14 bases at J, with 11 bases in the middle. The CDR3 DNA follows: TGTGCCAGCAGCTTGGTGGGGTTGGCAACCTTC. It yields the protein CASSLVGLATF.

Notes on this clone: The junction differs from germline at one of its ends, possibly a read error. The gene calls are TRBV7-7 and TRBJ1-5; no clear D. The CDR3 has 13 amino acids. Germline V CDR1 and CDR2: SSHAT, FNYEAQ (reference sequence). The CDR3 is CASSRSAAEPQHF. CDR3 DNA sequence: TGTGCTAGCAGCCGTTCAGCAGCAGAGCCCCAGCATTTT.

The chain uses TRBV28 and TRBJ2-3, with 8 bases aligning to TRBD2. Germline V gives CDR1 MDHEN, CDR2 SYDVKM. The junction had 9 bases not matched to a gene; V was cut back by 5 bases and J by 5 bases. The CDR3 sequence is 15 residues long. The DNA of the CDR3 is TGTGCCAGCAGTCGCGAGGGAGCGGGGGAAGATACGCAGTATTTT. Protein: CASSREGAGEDTQYF. Full variable domain (remainder filled in from reference TRBV28 and TRBJ2-3): DVKVTQSSRYLVKRTGEKVFLECVQDMDHENMFWYRQDPGLGLRLIYFSYDVKMKEKGDIPEGYSVSREKKERFSLILESASTNQTSMYLCASSREGAGEDTQYFGPGTRLTVL.

The chain recombines TRBV5-1 with TRBJ1-1, with no clear D. Germline lookup yields CDR1 SGHRS and CDR2 YFSETQ. V lost 2 bases, J lost 0 bases, and 11 bases lay in between. This CDR3 has 15 residues. CDR3 coding DNA: TGCGCCAGCAGCTTAGTCGGAACCATGAACACTGAAGCTTTCTTT. The encoded protein is CASSLVGTMNTEAFF.

The chain recombines TRBV2 with TRBJ2-7, with 11 bases identical to TRBD2. The CDR3 runs to 15 residues. The germline V gene encodes CDR1 SNHLY and CDR2 FYNNEI. J gave up 5 bases and V 6 bases, and 9 bases lay outside the gene matches. The CDR3 sequence: CASRPNSGGADEQYF. The CDR3 DNA sequence: TGTGCCAGCAGGCCTAATAGCGGGGGGGCCGACGAGCAGTACTTC.

The V call is TRBV2, the J call TRBJ2-7; D might be TRBD1 or TRBD2, each matching 7 bases. Germline CDR1 and CDR2: SNHLY and FYNNEI. This CDR3 spans 14 amino acids. The V end was cut by 9 bases, the J end by 2 bases, with 17 bases between. The CDR3, as DNA: TGTGCCAGTAGACCCCCAGGGGGGGCCTACGAGCAGTACTTC. As protein: CASRPPGGAYEQYF.

This clone came up once. The rearrangement uses TRBV9 and TRBJ1-1; 8 nucleotides agree with TRBD1. CDR3 length: 12 amino acids. With 3 bases clipped from V and 8 bases from J, the junction kept 3 bases outside the gene matches. Germline V gene data show CDR1 as SGDLS and CDR2 as YYNGEE. The CDR3 DNA follows: TGTGCCAGCAGCGCTGGGACAGGCGAAGCTTTCTTT. Protein product: CASSAGTGEAFF.

This rearrangement joins TRBV5-4 to TRBJ1-1; D may be TRBD1 (5 bases). CDR1 and CDR2 (germline): SGHNT, YYREEE (reference sequence). The V end was cut by 4 bases, the J end by 1 base, with 17 bases between. The CDR3 spans 16 residues. The CDR3 DNA reads as TGTGCCAGCAGCCTGGGCGGTGGGGCAGAGAACACTGAAGCTTTCTTT. Translated, it gives CASSLGGGAENTEAFF.